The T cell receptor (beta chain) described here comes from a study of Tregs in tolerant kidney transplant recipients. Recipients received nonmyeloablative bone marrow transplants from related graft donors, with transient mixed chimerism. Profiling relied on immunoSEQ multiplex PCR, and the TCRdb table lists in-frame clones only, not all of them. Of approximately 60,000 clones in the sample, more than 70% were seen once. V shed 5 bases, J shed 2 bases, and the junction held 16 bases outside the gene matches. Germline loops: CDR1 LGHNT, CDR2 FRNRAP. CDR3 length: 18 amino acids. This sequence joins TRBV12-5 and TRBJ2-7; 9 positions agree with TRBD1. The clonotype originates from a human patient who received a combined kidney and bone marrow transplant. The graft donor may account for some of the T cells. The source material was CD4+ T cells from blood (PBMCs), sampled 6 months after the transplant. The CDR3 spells CASGPTRPGQGNTYEQYF. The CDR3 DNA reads TGTGCTAGTGGTCCCACCCGCCCTGGACAGGGGAACACCTACGAGCAGTACTTC.